What follows are 3 T cell receptor beta chains derived from one specimen sequenced in a study of CD4 T cells in relation to SARS-CoV-2 and coronaviruses. No antigens are known for them. Profiling relied on immunoSEQ multiplex PCR, and the TCRdb table lists in-frame clones only, not all of them. The table lists tens of thousands of clones, roughly 80% of them singletons, with approximately 1.5% in the top ten. Material for sequencing was naive CD4+ T cells from PBMCs, cultured in vitro. The sample's subset: naive CD4+ T cells isolated by negative enrichment. Every receptor here comes from an adult with COVID-19.

This chain joins TRBV10-3 and TRBJ2-5; unclear D gene. V was clipped by 7 bases and J by 3 bases, with 12 bases between them. Germline-derived CDR1 and CDR2 are ENHRY and SYGVKD. The CDR3 has 13 amino acids. In DNA, the CDR3 is TGTGCCATCAATATTCGACCCGAAGAGACCCAGTACTTC. It translates to CAINIRPEETQYF.

This clone was observed a few times. The rearrangement joins TRBV28 to TRBJ1-2; TRBD1 matches at 10 bases. Unmatched junction bases numbered 7, after V lost 4 bases and J lost 5 bases. Germline CDR1 is MDHEN and CDR2 is SYDVKM. The length of the CDR3 is 15 residues. CDR3 loop: CASSSPGTGEYGYTF. For the CDR3, the DNA is TGTGCCAGCAGTTCCCCCGGGACAGGGGAGTATGGCTACACCTTC.

CDR3 DNA: TGTGCCAGCAGCCAAGATCTTCGGGCACAAGAGACCCAGTACTTC. Its translation is CASSQDLRAQETQYF. The rearrangement joins TRBV3-1 (or the pseudogene TRBV3-2) to TRBJ2-5, with D uncertain. The V end was cut by 0 bases, the J end by 2 bases, with 10 bases between. The CDR3 runs to 15 residues. Germline V gene lookup returns CDR1 LGHDT and CDR2 YNNKEL (reference sequence).